This T cell receptor (beta chain) was obtained from a study of cytomegalovirus exposure and HLA in healthy donors (dated by TCRdb to about 2017). Regarding the research as a whole: In an earlier analysis of 450 to 750 of the donors, 276 Gb of sequence data and 100 million or so unique TCR beta sequences from approximately 180 million T cells were reported. An early release that covered about 640 HLA-typed donors contained approximately 300 gigabases of sequencing data and 80 million or so unique TCR sequences. Of the approximately 370 genotyped donors, 65% to 90% were placed in the genetic ancestry cluster associated with self-reported Caucasian donors. The study was designed to test whether signatures of past pathogen exposure could be identified by cataloging public T cell receptors. The T cell repertoires of 670 or so subjects were profiled by immunosequencing and related to cytomegalovirus serostatus. A separate validation cohort of some 130 different subjects was used in addition to the roughly 700-subject first cohort. The study combined high-throughput TCR immunosequencing, statistical association of individual TCRs with disease status, and machine learning to predict cytomegalovirus infection status. In a later analysis, previously published TCR beta repertoires from 666 donors were re-analyzed and high-resolution HLA genotyping was added so that TCR occurrence patterns could be studied. The later analysis used no new phenotypic data to find candidate immune exposures, relying instead on TCR beta sequences and their occurrence across donors. To decide whether each TCR beta V gene segment behaved as functional or pseudogenic, an earlier analysis of nearly 600 of the donors relied on high-throughput TCR beta sequencing. Donor age, sex, ethnicity and CMV serostatus were collected together with the repertoire data. A later genetic analysis took genome-wide SNP genotypes for about three fifths of the 666 donors and used that subset as a discovery cohort. All discovery cohort repertoires had been generated using a single sequencing platform. HLA typing covered class I and class II loci at four-digit resolution. Typing coverage differed by locus: A, B, C, DRB1 and DQB1 were typed in about 620-630 donors, DQA1 in approximately 520, DPA1 in 600 to 610, and DPB1 in around 490. Roughly 5 DR-DQ haplotypes were handled as single units for association and clustering, since linkage in the cohort was strong. Across 300 to 500 genotyped donors of the cohort, an average of approximately 240,000 unique TCR beta nucleotide sequences per donor were sequenced, and approximately 17% of those sequences were non-productive.

About this clone itself: There is no known antigen for this receptor. No much larger clonotype is one base removed from it; base qualities were not supplied.

The cohort was made up of 500 to 850 healthy bone marrow donors. At the time of sampling, every cohort member was nominally healthy, though immune exposures that went unrecorded were likely present. The donor tested CMV seronegative and was one of the 352 seronegative cohort members. A peripheral blood sample was collected from each donor, and TCR beta sequencing was performed on peripheral blood mononuclear cells. The Qiagen DNeasy Blood Extraction Kit was used to extract genomic DNA from the blood cell samples. What the study reported, not specific to this receptor: In an earlier analysis of 587 of the donors, most TCR beta V segments appeared in productive rearrangements about 87% or about 30% of the time, broadly matching IMGT annotations. Strong co-occurrence of HLA alleles, especially DR and DQ, made assigning TCR associations to individual alleles difficult. This cohort had only TCR beta chains sequenced, and the lack of alpha or paired-chain data limited which features could be detected. For the cohort, immune exposure information was limited to CMV serostatus. The earlier analysis of 587 of the donors excluded 15 to 20 rarely observed V segments, including chromosome 9 orphons, because counts were too low. A cluster of highly shared sequence variants was judged likely to represent a technical artifact of the sequencing pipeline. Most TCR sequences were seen in very few donors, while some public TCRs were found in many individuals. According to a later genetic analysis, donors in an Asian-associated ancestry cluster had fewer N-insertions in productive TCRs than the approximately 670-donor mean. A later analysis found that most CMV-associated TCR beta chains appeared HLA-restricted, with HLA associations seemingly driven largely by CMV exposure. HLA typing was unavailable for some donors at each locus, so association tests used only the typed subset. A later analysis found that HLA-associated TCR beta chains were more clonally expanded and had lower generation probabilities than equally common non-associated chains. The 87-base-pair reads could not distinguish some IMGT-functional V segments, including TRBV6-2 and TRBV6-3, so those segments were excluded. According to a later analysis, parvovirus B19, influenza, CMV and Epstein-Barr virus appeared linked to several top co-occurrence clusters. According to a later analysis, TCR association rates differed among HLA loci, with DRB1 alleles showing the most associated TCRs and HLA-C alleles showing the fewest. According to the authors, the approach could potentially be generalized to other disease states and immunological phenotypes. A further reported finding was that TCR beta sequences accurately predicted the HLA-A and HLA-B alleles for most subjects in the first cohort. Linkage disequilibrium might explain the correlated functional status among segregating V segments, but an unknown experimental factor could not be ruled out. In vitro tests confirmed that a few of the cytomegalovirus-associated TCR beta chains recognize cytomegalovirus antigens. Specific HLA alleles were associated with over 15,000 TCR beta sequences at a false discovery rate of 0.05 in a later analysis. The classifier was reported to diagnose cytomegalovirus status with high specificity and sensitivity in both the original cohort and the validation cohort. Sequencing depth was assumed to be roughly uniform across donors in the presence/absence analyses, though that assumption may not hold. In a later genetic analysis, a missense DCLRE1C variant was associated with V-gene and J-gene trimming of TCR beta chains, and the association was replicated in an independent cohort. The study gave a list of 150 to 200 TCR beta chains associated with cytomegalovirus.

Including cysteine and phenylalanine, the CDR3 has 14 amino acids. The only DNA kept is the CDR3, 42 bases in frame from the first base. V and J lose 5 bases and 2 bases, and a span of 13 bases separates them. The CDR1 and CDR2 encoded by the germline V gene (reference sequence) are SEHNR and FQNEAQ. Library construction relied on the immunoSEQ multiplex PCR assay. The multiplex PCR relied on a mix of 60 forward primers for TCR Vbeta segments and 13 reverse primers for TCR Jbeta segments. The CDR3 region of rearranged TCR beta genes was amplified from genomic DNA by a multiplex PCR assay. On the Illumina HiSeq System, the amplified TCR beta libraries were sequenced as 87-base-pair reads. The original pipeline was this. A later analysis tallied 70 million to 100 million unique TCR beta chains across the 666 repertoires, and 10 million to 11 million of those chains were shared by two or more donors. To remove PCR and sequencing errors, raw reads were error-corrected and collapsed into unique sequences using a nearest-neighbor algorithm that merged closely related sequences. V, D and J gene segments were assigned by aligning CDR3 sequences to IMGT reference sequences. For a sequence to be retained, a match of at least six nucleotides was required to both a V gene segment and a J gene segment. A rearrangement was called productive if the CDR3 had no stop codons and remained in frame with V and J, and every other rearrangement was called non-productive. CDR3 was defined by IMGT convention, running from the second conserved V-encoded cysteine to the conserved J-encoded phenylalanine. The earlier analysis of some 550 of the donors excluded any sequence lacking an unambiguous match to a single V gene segment. In an earlier analysis of approximately 550 of the donors, V segments were called functional above 56.7% productive rearrangements and were called segregating when the between-donor standard deviation exceeded 5%. A statistical classification framework was developed to diagnose cytomegalovirus status using the catalog of TCR beta chain sequences. V and J gene assignment, in a later analysis, came from comparing TCR nucleotide sequences with IMGT/GENE-DB human TR gene sequences. Using the TCRdist pipeline, a later analysis assigned CDR3 sequences along with most-parsimonious VDJ recombination scenarios. In a later analysis, every TCR beta chain was defined by the combination of its CDR3 amino acid sequence and its V-gene family, and reads without a unique V-gene family were dropped. As a way to deal with suspected cross-contamination and a sequencing artifact, a later analysis dropped approximately 590 nucleotide sequences that were highly shared and had low generation probability. In a later analysis, a clonal expansion index for each public chain was calculated from normalized within-repertoire ranks of inferred template counts. In a later analysis, generation probabilities were computed using a VDJ recombination model fitted to out-of-frame rearrangements, and the results were checked against IGoR. A later analysis scored TCR-TCR, TCR-HLA and TCR-CMV co-occurrence with hypergeometric tests, applying a repertoire-size bias correction to TCR pairs. A later analysis estimated false discovery rates by permuting HLA or CMV assignments 20 times. A later analysis grouped co-occurring TCRs with DBSCAN, adding TCRdist sequence similarity when clustering within HLA-allele-positive subsets. Co-occurrence clustering excluded repertoires with fewer than 30,000 or more than 120,000 public chains, plus five with anomalous nucleotide sharing. TCRdb took over this immuneACCESS table, retaining in-frame rearrangements with V and J assigned. Such tables are incomplete; in checked studies, under half of the missing clones stem from an unresolved V gene, and the remainder is unexplained. Clone size and the V and J calls come from that table; the DNA yielded D and trimming. The sample includes about 200,000 clones, with around 79% observed a single time. The leading ten clones occupy 1.5% to 2% of the sample.

This clonotype was sampled from a man aged 18 to 30 in good health and CMV-seronegative. Sequenced sample: PBMCs. The chain is assembled from TRBV7-9 and TRBJ2-7; a tentative D match to TRBD2 spans 6 bases. The DNA sequence is given as TGTGCCAGCAGCCATCGGGACTCAGCCTACGAGCAGTACTTC. It codes for CASSHRDSAYEQYF.